The present entry profiles one TCR beta chain with its context. As processed by the authors: Estimates of nucleated cell counts were drawn from the amplification of reference gene primers. The assay was immunoSEQ multiplex PCR, and TCRdb's table has in-frame clones only and misses some. From that table come the V and J calls and clone size; the DNA was used to work out D and trimming. Of under 75,000 clones detected, over 70% appear once; the ten largest clones hold approximately 20%. This sample was taken from a study of blood T cell repertoires in COVID-19. The overall study: Acute-phase and convalescent COVID-19 samples originated in the United States, Italy and Spain. T cells, B-cell-depleted T cells, or PBMCs supplied cDNA or gDNA.

The CDR3 loop spans 15 amino acids. V was trimmed by 5 bases and J by 2 bases, leaving 15 bases between them. Germline CDR1 SGHTA, CDR2 FQGTGA. The genes are TRBV7-3 and TRBJ2-5; D possibly corresponds to TRBD2 (6 bases). The specimen sequenced was peripheral blood. This clonotype originated in a man aged 55 to 70 with acute or convalescent COVID-19. The CDR3 spells CASSATPGLQETQYF. In nucleotides, the CDR3 is TGTGCCAGCAGCGCGACACCGGGACTGCAAGAGACCCAGTACTTC.